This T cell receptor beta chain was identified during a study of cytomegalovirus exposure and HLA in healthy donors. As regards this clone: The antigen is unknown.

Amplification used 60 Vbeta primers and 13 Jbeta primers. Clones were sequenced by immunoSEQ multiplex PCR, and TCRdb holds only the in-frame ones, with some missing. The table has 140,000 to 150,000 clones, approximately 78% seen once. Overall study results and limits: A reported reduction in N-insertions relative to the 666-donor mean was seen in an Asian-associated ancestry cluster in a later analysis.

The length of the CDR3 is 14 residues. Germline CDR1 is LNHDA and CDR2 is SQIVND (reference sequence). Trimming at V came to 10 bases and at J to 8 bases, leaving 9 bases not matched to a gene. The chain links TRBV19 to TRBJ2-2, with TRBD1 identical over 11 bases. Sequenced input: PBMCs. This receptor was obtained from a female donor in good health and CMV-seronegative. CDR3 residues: CANTGTGGLGELFF. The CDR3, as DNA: TGTGCCAACACCGGGACAGGGGGGTTAGGGGAGCTGTTTTTT.